This T cell receptor beta chain appears in the sequencing data of a study of cytotoxic CD8 clonotypes in ibrutinib-treated CLL. Notes on the study in general: Sustained-remission and progressing patients were not sampled at matched times.

Target depth was 1 in 200,000 to 1 in 1 million T cells, about 10x per clonotype. TCRdb's copy holds only in-frame clones and misses some; the assay was immunoSEQ multiplex PCR. Altogether roughly 250,000 clones are present, roughly 70% being singletons, with the ten largest covering just over 15%. Germline V CDR1 and CDR2: SNHLY, FYNNEI. Trimming left V 10 bases short and J 0 bases short, with 15 bases between. This CDR3 comprises 14 residues. This clone was seen more than once but under ten times. The antigen is undetermined. Sequenced material: PBMCs, taken after 24 months of ibrutinib treatment. The clonotype originates from a human donor with chronic lymphocytic leukemia. The V and J genes are TRBV2 and TRBJ1-1; maybe TRBD1 (6 bases). The CDR3 spells CATTGRIMNTEAFF. CDR3 nucleotides: TGTGCCACTACAGGGAGGATCATGAACACTGAAGCTTTCTTT.